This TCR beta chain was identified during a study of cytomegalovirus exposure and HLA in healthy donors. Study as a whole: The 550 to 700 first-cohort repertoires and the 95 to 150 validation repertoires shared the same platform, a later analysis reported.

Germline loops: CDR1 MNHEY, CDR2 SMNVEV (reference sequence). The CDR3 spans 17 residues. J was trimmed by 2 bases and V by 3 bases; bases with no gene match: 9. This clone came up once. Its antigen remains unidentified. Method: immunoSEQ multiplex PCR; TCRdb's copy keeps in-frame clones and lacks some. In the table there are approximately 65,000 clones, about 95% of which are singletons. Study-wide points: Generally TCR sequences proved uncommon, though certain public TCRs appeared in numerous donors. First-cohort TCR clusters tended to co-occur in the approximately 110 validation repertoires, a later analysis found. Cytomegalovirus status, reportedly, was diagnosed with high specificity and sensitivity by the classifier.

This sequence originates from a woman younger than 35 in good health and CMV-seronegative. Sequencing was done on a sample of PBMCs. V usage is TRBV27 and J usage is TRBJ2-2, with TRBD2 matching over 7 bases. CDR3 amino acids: CASSFDRDYLNTGELFF. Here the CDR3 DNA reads TGTGCCAGCAGTTTCGACCGGGACTATTTAAACACCGGGGAGCTGTTTTTT.